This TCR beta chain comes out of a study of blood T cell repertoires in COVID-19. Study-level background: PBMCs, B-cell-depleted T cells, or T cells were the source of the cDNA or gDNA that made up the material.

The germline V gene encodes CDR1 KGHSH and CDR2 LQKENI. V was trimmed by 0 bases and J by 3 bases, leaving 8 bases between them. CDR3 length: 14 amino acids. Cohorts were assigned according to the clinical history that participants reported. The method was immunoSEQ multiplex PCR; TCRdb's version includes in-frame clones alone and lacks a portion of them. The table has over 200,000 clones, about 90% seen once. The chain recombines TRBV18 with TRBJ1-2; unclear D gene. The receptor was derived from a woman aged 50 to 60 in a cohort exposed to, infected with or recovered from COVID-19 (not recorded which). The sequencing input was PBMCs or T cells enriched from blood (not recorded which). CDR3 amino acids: CASSPPSGYYGYTF. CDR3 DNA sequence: TGTGCCAGCTCACCACCGTCAGGCTACTATGGCTACACCTTC.